Below, 30 T cell receptor beta chains from the same sample are listed, as sequenced in a study of identical twins (dated by TCRdb to the mid-2010s). The protocol used for the library was 5' RACE. TCRdb shows the sequencer as Illumina HiSeq 2000. TCRdb reprocessed the public reads (quality trimming at Q25 with fastp, clone calling with MiXCR) and kept in-frame beta chains. For every CDR3 protein sequence, its rows merge into one entry that carries the most common genes and DNA. In all, the sample holds under 500,000 distinct CDR3 sequences, and about 13% of those were seen once. Approximately 1% of the sample belongs to the ten largest clones. The sample was also linked to a second study, of yellow fever vaccine responses in identical twins.

The source material was CD4+ T cells sorted from blood. These receptor sequences come from a young woman in good health.

This chain links TRBV13 with TRBJ2-7; the match to TRBD2 covers 7 bases. The CDR3 length is 13 residues. Trimming took 7 bases from V and 5 from J; bases not matched to a gene: 8. The V gene's germline CDR1 is PRHDT and CDR2 FYEKMQ (reference sequence). The CDR3 DNA is TGTGCCAGCACCAGACTAGCTTTAAACGAGCAGTACTTC. Translating it yields CASTRLALNEQYF.

This clonotype came up a few times. The gene calls are TRBV2 and TRBJ2-7; 7 nucleotides line up with TRBD1. CDR1 SNHLY and CDR2 FYNNEI come from the germline V gene. Unmatched junction bases numbered 14, after V lost 8 bases and J lost 7 bases. The CDR3 consists of 14 residues. The CDR3 DNA is TGTGCCAGCTCGAGACCGGGACAGCTTCAAGAGCAGTACTTC. It is translated as CASSRPGQLQEQYF. Full variable domain (remainder filled in from reference TRBV2 and TRBJ2-7): EPEVTQTPSHQVTQMGQEVILRCVPISNHLYFYWYRQILGQKVEFLVSFYNNEISEKSEIFDDQFSVERPDGSNFTLKIRSTKLEDSAMYFCASSRPGQLQEQYFGPGTRLTVT.

The V and J genes are TRBV7-9 and TRBJ1-5; no reliable D call. Germline CDR1 is SEHNR and CDR2 is FQNEAQ (reference sequence). The CDR3 covers 14 residues. With 2 bases removed from V and 6 bases from J, the gap between germline ends came to 11 bases. The CDR3, as DNA: TGTGCCAGCAGCTTATTCGGCAGTGGTCAGCCCCAGCATTTT. This translates into CASSLFGSGQPQHF.

A single count supports this clonotype. The V and J genes are TRBV10-3 and TRBJ2-3; 10 bases align to TRBD1. This CDR3 spans 15 amino acids. The J segment lost 2 bases and the V segment lost 5 bases, leaving 4 bases of the junction unmatched. CDR1 and CDR2 (germline): ENHRY, SYGVKD. CDR3 nucleotide sequence: TGTGCCATCAGTAGGGGACAGGGGTACACAGATACGCAGTATTTT. Protein sequence: CAISRGQGYTDTQYF.

This clonotype was found a few times. The chain uses TRBV20-1 and TRBJ2-1, with D hard to call. Germline V gene lookup returns CDR1 DFQATT and CDR2 SNEGSKA (reference sequence). The CDR3 contains 16 residues. Trimming took 0 bases from V and 0 from J, leaving 12 bases between them. The CDR3 region has the DNA TGCAGTGCTAGAGATTTAACACACAGCTCCTACAATGAGCAGTTCTTC. Translation: CSARDLTHSSYNEQFF.

This clonotype appeared many times. This chain joins TRBV12-3 or TRBV12-4 and TRBJ2-2, with TRBD2 matching 7 bases. Trimming took 6 bases from V and 7 from J; bases not matched to a gene: 2. The CDR3 has 12 amino acids. CDR3 loop: CASSRTSGELFF. The CDR3 DNA is TGTGCCAGCAGCCGGACTAGCGGGGAGCTGTTTTTT.

This rearrangement joins TRBV20-1 to TRBJ2-3; 7 bases fit TRBD2. The CDR3 contains 17 residues. Unmatched junction bases numbered 9, after V lost 0 bases and J lost 0 bases. Germline loops: CDR1 DFQATT, CDR2 SNEGSKA (reference sequence). CDR3 region: CSARDHGGSLSTDTQYF. In DNA form, the CDR3 reads TGCAGTGCTAGAGATCACGGCGGGAGTCTTAGCACAGATACGCAGTATTTT.

The rearrangement joins TRBV16 to TRBJ2-4, with 7 bases matching TRBD1. The J segment lost 1 base and the V segment lost 0 bases, leaving 6 bases of the junction unmatched. The CDR3 contains 17 residues. Germline V CDR1 and CDR2: KGHSY, FQNENV. This CDR3 reads CASSQSETGKAKNIQYF. CDR3 nucleotides: TGTGCCAGCAGCCAATCTGAGACAGGGAAGGCCAAAAACATTCAGTACTTC.

This clonotype has just a few counts. The rearrangement uses TRBV7-2 and TRBJ2-7; 9 bases match TRBD2. Germline CDR1 is SGHTA and CDR2 is FQGNSA. V shed 5 bases and J 13 bases; nucleotides not matched to a gene: 15. This CDR3 comprises 14 residues. The DNA of the CDR3 is TGTGCCAGCAGCCCGCGGGGGGGCCCCGGGGTTATTTACTTC. It is translated as CASSPRGGPGVIYF.

This clonotype was seen only a few times. The chain recombines TRBV19 with TRBJ2-7; possibly TRBD1 for D (6 bases). The V and J ends lost 6 bases and 2 bases respectively, with 17 bases between them. The CDR3 sequence is 15 residues long. Germline loops: CDR1 LNHDA, CDR2 SQIVND (reference sequence). CDR3 sequence reads: CASSSSFGTTYEQYF. CDR3 sequence (DNA): TGTGCCAGTAGCAGCTCGTTCGGGACAACCTACGAGCAGTACTTC.

The chain recombines TRBV29-1 with TRBJ2-2; D call uncertain. V shed 7 bases and J shed 5 bases, with 8 bases lying between them. CDR3 size: 11 residues. Germline CDR1 and CDR2: SQVTM and ANQGSEA. DNA of the CDR3: TGCAGCGCCTCGATTACCGGGGAGCTGTTTTTT. It encodes CSASITGELFF.

DNA of the CDR3: TGTGCCAGTAGAATCAGCAGAGGGTACAATGAGCAGTTCTTC. Translated: CASRISRGYNEQFF. The chain has TRBV19 and TRBJ2-1, with D possibly TRBD2 on 5 matching bases. The V end lost 6 bases, the J end lost 4 bases, and 13 bases lay between the germline ends. This CDR3 contains 14 residues. Germline V lookup: CDR1 LNHDA, CDR2 SQIVND (reference sequence).

The rearrangement links TRBV25-1 to TRBJ2-5, with TRBD2 matching over 9 bases. The CDR3 loop spans 19 amino acids. V was pared by 3 bases and J by 0 bases, with 14 bases of the junction left unmatched. The germline CDR1 and CDR2 sequences are MGHDK and SYGVNS. As DNA, the CDR3 is TGTGCCAGCAGTGACACCGCGTCTAGCGGGAATTGGAACCAAGAGACCCAGTACTTC. Translated, it gives CASSDTASSGNWNQETQYF. The whole variable domain, remainder taken from reference TRBV25-1 and TRBJ2-5, is EADIYQTPRYLVIGTGKKITLECSQTMGHDKMYWYQQDPGMELHLIHYSYGVNSTEKGDLSSESTVSRIRTEHFPLTLESARPSHTSQYLCASSDTASSGNWNQETQYFGPGTRLLVL.

This clonotype was found a few times. V gene TRBV19 combines with J gene TRBJ2-2; D is uncertain. The CDR3 runs 14 residues. Germline V gene lookup returns CDR1 LNHDA and CDR2 SQIVND (reference sequence). Trimming pared 0 bases from V and 7 bases from J, leaving 9 bases between. The CDR3, as DNA: TGTGCCAGTAGTATAGAGGGCGCGGTCGGGGAGCTGTTTTTT. It translates to CASSIEGAVGELFF.

This clonotype turned up a few times. The J gene is TRBJ2-1, the V gene TRBV12-3 or TRBV12-4, with 9 bases that match TRBD2. The ends lost 7 bases at V and 9 bases at J; junction bases unmatched: 4. This CDR3 is built from 12 residues. The CDR3, as DNA: TGTGCCAGCACTCTGACTAGCGGTGAGCAGTTCTTC. Protein product: CASTLTSGEQFF.

Only a few counts were recorded for this clonotype. This chain uses TRBV24-1 with TRBJ1-2, with D maybe TRBD1 (5 bases). Trimming left V 0 bases short and J 2 bases short, with 6 bases between. CDR1 KGHDR and CDR2 SFDVKD come from the germline V gene. The CDR3 sequence is 14 residues long. DNA for the CDR3: TGTGCCACCAGTGATTTGGACAGCAACTATGGCTACACCTTC. Protein sequence: CATSDLDSNYGYTF.

This chain uses TRBV20-1 with TRBJ2-1; 11 bases map to TRBD2. After removal of 1 base from V and 3 bases from J, the junction contained 8 bases not matched to a gene. Germline V gene sequence: CDR1 DFQATT, CDR2 SNEGSKA (reference sequence). CDR3 length equals 17 residues. The CDR3 nucleotides are TGCAGTGCTAGAGCTAGACTAGCGGGGAGCCACTACAATGAGCAGTTCTTC. The encoded protein is CSARARLAGSHYNEQFF.

This clonotype was counted between two and nine times. The chain carries TRBV5-1 and TRBJ2-5; D not certain. The CDR3 length is 15 residues. V gave up 0 bases and J gave up 2 bases, with 11 bases separating them. CDR1 SGHRS and CDR2 YFSETQ come from the germline V gene. CDR3 residues: CASSLDWLLQETQYF. The CDR3 DNA is TGCGCCAGCAGCTTGGACTGGCTGCTACAAGAGACCCAGTACTTC.

The CDR3 coding sequence is TGTGCCAGCAGCTGGAGCGGGACAGGGAATCAGCCCCAGCATTTT. As protein: CASSWSGTGNQPQHF. J is TRBJ1-5 and V is TRBV3-1, with 9 bases that match TRBD1. Trimming took 5 bases from V and 4 from J; bases not matched to a gene: 6. Germline V gene data show CDR1 as LGHDT and CDR2 as YNNKEL (reference sequence). This CDR3 has 15 residues.

This chain links TRBV6-5 with TRBJ2-1; either TRBD1 or TRBD2 may supply D (5 bases each). V lost 5 bases, J lost 9 bases, and 14 bases lay in between. This CDR3 is 13 amino acids long. Germline V gives CDR1 MNHEY, CDR2 SVGAGI. The CDR3 spells CASSLRSGSEQFF. DNA for the CDR3: TGTGCCAGCAGTCTACGTTCAGGGAGTGAGCAGTTCTTC.

In this sample, this clonotype turned up a few times. The chain uses TRBV20-1 and TRBJ2-7; D unresolved. Trimming left V 5 bases short and J 6 bases short, with 14 bases between. The length of the CDR3 is 12 residues. In germline, CDR1 is DFQATT, CDR2 SNEGSKA (reference sequence). The CDR3 DNA is TGCAGTGCTTTCCGGCCCGAGATCGAGCAGTACTTC. Its translation: CSAFRPEIEQYF.

The chain couples TRBV10-3 to TRBJ2-3; 10 bases are a match to TRBD2. V was pared by 3 bases and J by 6 bases, with 12 bases of the junction left unmatched. Germline values: CDR1 ENHRY, CDR2 SYGVKD. There are 17 residues in the CDR3. The CDR3: CAISEGVLGLAPDTQYF. As DNA, the CDR3 is TGTGCCATCAGTGAAGGAGTGTTGGGACTAGCGCCGGATACGCAGTATTTT.

As regards this clonotype: At one end, the junction sequence differs from germline, possibly due to a read error. The chain joins TRBV12-3 or TRBV12-4 to TRBJ1-1, with D unresolved. The length of the CDR3 is 13 residues. The CDR3 bases are TGTGCCAGCAGTTTGAAAGGGAACACTGTAGCTTTCTTT. It specifies CASSLKGNTVAFF.

The chain recombines TRBV2 with TRBJ2-5; TRBD1 might be the D (6 bases). Between the trimmed V and J ends, which lost 6 bases and 4 bases, there was a span of 12 bases. The CDR3 sequence is 13 residues long. Germline CDR1 reads SNHLY; CDR2 reads FYNNEI. CDR3 sequence reads: CASRATGGETQYF. CDR3 coding DNA: TGTGCCAGCAGAGCGACAGGAGGAGAGACCCAGTACTTC.

The chain carries TRBV20-1 and TRBJ1-5; perhaps TRBD1 as D (5 bases). The CDR3 sequence is 14 residues long. Germline values: CDR1 DFQATT, CDR2 SNEGSKA (reference sequence). The V end was cut by 5 bases, the J end by 6 bases, with 17 bases between. CDR3 DNA: TGCAGTGCTTCATTCATGGGGCCGGGTCAGCCCCAGCATTTT. The encoded protein is CSASFMGPGQPQHF.

The sample holds many counts of this clonotype. V is TRBV20-1 and J is TRBJ2-3, with a tentative D call TRBD2 (6 bases). V lost 3 bases and J lost 1, with 8 bases in between. From germline, CDR1 is DFQATT and CDR2 SNEGSKA (reference sequence). The CDR3 sequence is 13 residues long. The CDR3 here is CSARPSGTDTQYF. CDR3 coding DNA: TGCAGTGCTAGGCCTAGCGGCACAGATACGCAGTATTTT.

At least ten counts were recorded for this clonotype. This chain links TRBV2 with TRBJ2-1; 7 bases line up with TRBD1. The CDR3 loop spans 14 amino acids. V lost 3 bases to trimming and J lost 7 bases; unmatched junction nucleotides: 6. Germline CDR1 reads SNHLY; CDR2 reads FYNNEI. CDR3 sequence (DNA): TGTGCCAGCAGTGATCCGACAGGGACGAATGAGCAGTTCTTC. It is translated as CASSDPTGTNEQFF.

The V call is TRBV7-2, the J call TRBJ2-1; no firm D call. V gave up 2 bases and J gave up 7 bases, with 9 bases separating them. Germline loops: CDR1 SGHTA, CDR2 FQGNSA. The CDR3 totals 13 residues. Here the CDR3 DNA reads TGTGCCAGCAGCTTACGTTCTAGTAATGAGCAGTTCTTC. Translating gives CASSLRSSNEQFF.

This rearrangement joins TRBV16 to TRBJ1-4; maybe TRBD1 (5 bases). The CDR3 length is 14 residues. CDR1 is KGHSY, CDR2 FQNENV, per germline. The V end was cut by 3 bases, the J end by 4 bases, with 9 bases between. The CDR3 DNA follows: TGTGCCAGCAGCCAGGGGCCCGATAATGAAAAACTGTTTTTT. Encoded protein: CASSQGPDNEKLFF.

This clonotype was counted only a few times. The gene calls are TRBV2 and TRBJ2-2; D is tentatively TRBD1 or TRBD2 (5 bases each). Germline V gene lookup returns CDR1 SNHLY and CDR2 FYNNEI. With 7 bases removed from V and 9 bases from J, the gap between germline ends came to 15 bases. The CDR3 has 13 amino acids. The CDR3 DNA follows: TGTGCCAGCATCCGGGACCAACGTCGGGAGCTGTTTTTT. Protein product: CASIRDQRRELFF.